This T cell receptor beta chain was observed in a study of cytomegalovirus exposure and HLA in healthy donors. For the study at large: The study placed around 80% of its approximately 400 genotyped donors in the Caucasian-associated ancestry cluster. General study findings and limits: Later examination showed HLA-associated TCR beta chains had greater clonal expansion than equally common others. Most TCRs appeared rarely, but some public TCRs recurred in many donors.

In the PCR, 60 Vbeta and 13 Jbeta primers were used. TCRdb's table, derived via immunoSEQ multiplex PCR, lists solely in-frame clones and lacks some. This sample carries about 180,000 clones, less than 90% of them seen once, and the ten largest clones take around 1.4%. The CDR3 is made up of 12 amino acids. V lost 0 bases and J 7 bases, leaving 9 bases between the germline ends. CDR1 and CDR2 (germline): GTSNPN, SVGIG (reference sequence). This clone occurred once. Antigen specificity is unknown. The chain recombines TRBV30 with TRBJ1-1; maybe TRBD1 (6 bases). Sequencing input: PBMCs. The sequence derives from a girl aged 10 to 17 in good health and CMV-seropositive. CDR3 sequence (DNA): TGTGCCTGGAGTGTACAACAGGGTGAAGCTTTCTTT. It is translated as CAWSVQQGEAFF.